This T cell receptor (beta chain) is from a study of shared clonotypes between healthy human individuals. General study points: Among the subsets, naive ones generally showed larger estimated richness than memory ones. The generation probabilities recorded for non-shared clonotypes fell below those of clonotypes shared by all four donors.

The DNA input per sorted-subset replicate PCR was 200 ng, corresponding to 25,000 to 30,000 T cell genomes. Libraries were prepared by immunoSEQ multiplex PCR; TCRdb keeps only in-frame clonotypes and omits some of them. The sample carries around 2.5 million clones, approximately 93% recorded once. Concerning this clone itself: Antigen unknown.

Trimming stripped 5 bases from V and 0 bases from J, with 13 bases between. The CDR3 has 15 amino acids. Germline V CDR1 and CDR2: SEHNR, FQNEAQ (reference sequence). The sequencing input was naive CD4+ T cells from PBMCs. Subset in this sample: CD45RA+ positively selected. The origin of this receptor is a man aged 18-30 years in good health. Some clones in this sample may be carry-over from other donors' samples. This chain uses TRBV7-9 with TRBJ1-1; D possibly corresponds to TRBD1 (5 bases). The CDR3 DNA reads TGTGCCAGCAGCGGACCCCGGGGCATGAACACTGAAGCTTTCTTT. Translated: CASSGPRGMNTEAFF.